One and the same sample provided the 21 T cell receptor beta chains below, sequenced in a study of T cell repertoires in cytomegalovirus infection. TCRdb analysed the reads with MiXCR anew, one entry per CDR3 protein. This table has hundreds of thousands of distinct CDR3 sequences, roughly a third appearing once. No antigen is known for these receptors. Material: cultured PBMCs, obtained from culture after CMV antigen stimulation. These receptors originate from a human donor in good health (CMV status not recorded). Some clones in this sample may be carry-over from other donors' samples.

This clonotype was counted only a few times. CDR3: CAIRAPRQQYF. As DNA, the CDR3 is TGTGCCATAAGGGCCCCGCGGCAGCAGTACTTC. V usage is TRBV2 and J usage is TRBJ2-7; D not certain. The CDR3 sequence is 11 residues long. CDR1 is SNHLY, CDR2 FYNNEI, per germline. V was shortened by 10 bases and J by 8 bases, with 15 bases between the two germline ends.

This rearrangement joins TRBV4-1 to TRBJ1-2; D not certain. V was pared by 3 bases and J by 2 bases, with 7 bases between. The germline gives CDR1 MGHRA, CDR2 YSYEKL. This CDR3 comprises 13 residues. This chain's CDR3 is CASSQTDNYGYTF. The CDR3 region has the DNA TGCGCCAGCAGCCAGACCGACAACTATGGCTACACCTTC.

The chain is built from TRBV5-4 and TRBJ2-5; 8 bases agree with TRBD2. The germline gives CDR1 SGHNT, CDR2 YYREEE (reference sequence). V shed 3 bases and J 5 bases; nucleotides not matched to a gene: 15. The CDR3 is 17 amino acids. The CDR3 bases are TGTGCCAGCAGCTCAACTCCGGGACTAGAAGGATCGGAGACCCAGTACTTC. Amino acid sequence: CASSSTPGLEGSETQYF.

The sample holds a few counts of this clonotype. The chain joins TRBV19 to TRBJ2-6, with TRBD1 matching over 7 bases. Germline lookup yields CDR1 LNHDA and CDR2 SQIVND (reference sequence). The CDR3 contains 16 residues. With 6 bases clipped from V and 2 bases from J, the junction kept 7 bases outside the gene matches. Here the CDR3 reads CASSLRTGAGANVLTF. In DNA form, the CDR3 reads TGTGCCAGTAGCCTACGAACAGGGGCTGGGGCCAACGTCCTGACTTTC.

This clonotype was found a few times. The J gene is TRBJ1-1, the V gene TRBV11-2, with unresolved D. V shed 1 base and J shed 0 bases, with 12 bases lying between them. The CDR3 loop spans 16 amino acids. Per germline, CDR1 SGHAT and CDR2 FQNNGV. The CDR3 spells CASSLGIGVMNTEAFF. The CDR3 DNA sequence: TGTGCCAGCAGCTTAGGAATTGGAGTCATGAACACTGAAGCTTTCTTT.

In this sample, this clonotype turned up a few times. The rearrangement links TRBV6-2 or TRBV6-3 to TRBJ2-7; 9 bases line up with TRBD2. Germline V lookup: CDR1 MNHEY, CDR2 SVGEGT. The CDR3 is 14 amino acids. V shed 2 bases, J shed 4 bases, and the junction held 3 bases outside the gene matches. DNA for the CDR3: TGTGCCAGCAGTTACATTAGCGGGAGTTACGAGCAGTACTTC. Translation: CASSYISGSYEQYF.

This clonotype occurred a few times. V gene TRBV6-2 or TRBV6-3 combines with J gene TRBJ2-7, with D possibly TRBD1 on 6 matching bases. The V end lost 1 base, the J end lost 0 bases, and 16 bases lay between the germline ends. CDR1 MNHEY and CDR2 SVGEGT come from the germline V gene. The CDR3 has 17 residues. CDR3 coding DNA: TGTGCCAGCAGTTACTACCCCCAACAGGGAAACTCCTACGAGCAGTACTTC. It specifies CASSYYPQQGNSYEQYF.

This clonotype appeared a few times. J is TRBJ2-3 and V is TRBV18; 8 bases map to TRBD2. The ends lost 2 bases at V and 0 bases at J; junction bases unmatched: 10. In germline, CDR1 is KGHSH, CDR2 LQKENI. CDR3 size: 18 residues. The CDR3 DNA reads TGTGCCAGCTCACCAATGAGGGCAGCGGGGGTGAGCACAGATACGCAGTATTTT. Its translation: CASSPMRAAGVSTDTQYF.

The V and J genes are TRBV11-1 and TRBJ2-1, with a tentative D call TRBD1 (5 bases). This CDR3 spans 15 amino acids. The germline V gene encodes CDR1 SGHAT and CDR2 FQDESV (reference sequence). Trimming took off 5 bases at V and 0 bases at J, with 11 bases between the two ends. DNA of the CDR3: TGTGCCAGCAGCGCCAGACAGATCTCCTACAATGAGCAGTTCTTC. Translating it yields CASSARQISYNEQFF.

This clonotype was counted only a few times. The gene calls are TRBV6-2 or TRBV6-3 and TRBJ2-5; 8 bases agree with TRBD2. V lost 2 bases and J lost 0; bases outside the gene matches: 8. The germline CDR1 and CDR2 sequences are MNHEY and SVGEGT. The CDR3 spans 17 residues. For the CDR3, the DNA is TGTGCCAGCAGTTACCCGACTAGCGCCCGGTACCAAGAGACCCAGTACTTC. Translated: CASSYPTSARYQETQYF.

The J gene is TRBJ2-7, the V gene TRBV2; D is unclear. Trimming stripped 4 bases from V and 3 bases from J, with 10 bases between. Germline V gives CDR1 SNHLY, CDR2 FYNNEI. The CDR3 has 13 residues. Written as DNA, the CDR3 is TGTGCCAGCAGTGCGGCTCACTACTACGAGCAGTACTTC. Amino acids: CASSAAHYYEQYF.

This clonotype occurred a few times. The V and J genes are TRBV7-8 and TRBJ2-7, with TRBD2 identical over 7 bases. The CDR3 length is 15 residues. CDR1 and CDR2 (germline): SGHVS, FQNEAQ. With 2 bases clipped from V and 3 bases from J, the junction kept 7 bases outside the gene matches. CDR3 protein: CASSLIGGINYEQYF. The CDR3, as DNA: TGTGCCAGCAGCTTAATCGGGGGGATAAACTACGAGCAGTACTTC.

This CDR3 reads CSASEDRDFFRETQYF. DNA for the CDR3: TGCAGTGCTAGCGAAGACCGGGACTTCTTTCGGGAGACCCAGTACTTC. This chain connects TRBV20-1 to TRBJ2-5; possibly TRBD2 for D (6 bases). Per the germline V gene, CDR1 is DFQATT and CDR2 is SNEGSKA (reference sequence). The CDR3 has 16 amino acids. V was shortened by 3 bases and J by 5 bases, with 22 bases between the two germline ends.

The CDR3 DNA is TGTGCCAGCAGCAGGGATAAAAATCAGCCCCAGCATTTT. Translation: CASSRDKNQPQHF. The J gene is TRBJ1-5, the V gene TRBV12-3 or TRBV12-4, with D possibly matching TRBD1 (5 bases). This CDR3 has 13 amino acids. V was cut by 6 bases and J by 4 bases, with 10 bases left in between.

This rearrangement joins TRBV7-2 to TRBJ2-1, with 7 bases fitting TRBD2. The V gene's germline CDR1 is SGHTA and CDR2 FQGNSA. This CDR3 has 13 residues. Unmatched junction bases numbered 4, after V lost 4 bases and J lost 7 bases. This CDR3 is CASSSGLRNEQFF. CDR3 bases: TGTGCCAGCAGCTCGGGACTAAGGAATGAGCAGTTCTTC.

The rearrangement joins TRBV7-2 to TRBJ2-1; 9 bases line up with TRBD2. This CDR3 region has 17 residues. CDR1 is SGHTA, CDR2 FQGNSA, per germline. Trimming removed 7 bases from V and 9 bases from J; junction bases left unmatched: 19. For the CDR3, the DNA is TGTGCCAGCATCAAGCCGGGACTAGCTACTGGAAGGGGTGAGCAGTTCTTC. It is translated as CASIKPGLATGRGEQFF.

The CDR3 reads CASSQVAGLTGELFF. For the CDR3, the DNA is TGTGCCAGCAGCCAAGTCGCAGGGCTCACCGGGGAGCTGTTTTTT. V usage is TRBV14 and J usage is TRBJ2-2, with D possibly TRBD1 on 5 matching bases. V gave up 1 base and J gave up 4 bases, with 10 bases separating them. The CDR3 totals 15 residues. The germline V gene has CDR1 SGHDN and CDR2 FVKESK. The full variable domain, completed using reference TRBV14 and TRBJ2-2, is EAGVTQFPSHSVIEKGQTVTLRCDPISGHDNLYWYRRVMGKEIKFLLHFVKESKQDESGMPNNRFLAERTGGTYSTLKVQPAELEDSGVYFCASSQVAGLTGELFFGEGSRLTVL.

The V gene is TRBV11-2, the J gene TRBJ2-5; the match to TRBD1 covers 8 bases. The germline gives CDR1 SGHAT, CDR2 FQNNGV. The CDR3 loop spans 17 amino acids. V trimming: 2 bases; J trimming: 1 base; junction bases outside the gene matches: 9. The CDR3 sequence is CASSLLRGQAAQETQYF. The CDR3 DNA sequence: TGTGCCAGCAGCTTACTACGGGGACAGGCTGCCCAAGAGACCCAGTACTTC.

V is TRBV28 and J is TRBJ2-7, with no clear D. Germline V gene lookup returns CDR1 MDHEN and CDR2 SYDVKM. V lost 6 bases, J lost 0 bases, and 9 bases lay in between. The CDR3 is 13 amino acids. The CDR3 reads CASRDGASYEQYF. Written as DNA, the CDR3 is TGTGCCAGCAGGGACGGAGCCTCCTACGAGCAGTACTTC.

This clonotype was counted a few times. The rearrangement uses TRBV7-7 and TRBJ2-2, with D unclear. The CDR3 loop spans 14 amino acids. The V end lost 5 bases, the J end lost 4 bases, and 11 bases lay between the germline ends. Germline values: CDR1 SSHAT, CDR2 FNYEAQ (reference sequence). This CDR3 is CASSPGVSTGELFF. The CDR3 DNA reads TGTGCCAGCAGCCCAGGTGTGTCCACCGGGGAGCTGTTTTTT.

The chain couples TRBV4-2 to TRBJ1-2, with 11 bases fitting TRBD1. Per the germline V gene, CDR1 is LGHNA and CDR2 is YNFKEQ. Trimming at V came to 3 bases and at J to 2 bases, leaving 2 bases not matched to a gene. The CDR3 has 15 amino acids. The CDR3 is CASSHRDRGNYGYTF. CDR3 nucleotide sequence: TGTGCCAGCAGCCACCGGGACAGGGGGAACTATGGCTACACCTTC.